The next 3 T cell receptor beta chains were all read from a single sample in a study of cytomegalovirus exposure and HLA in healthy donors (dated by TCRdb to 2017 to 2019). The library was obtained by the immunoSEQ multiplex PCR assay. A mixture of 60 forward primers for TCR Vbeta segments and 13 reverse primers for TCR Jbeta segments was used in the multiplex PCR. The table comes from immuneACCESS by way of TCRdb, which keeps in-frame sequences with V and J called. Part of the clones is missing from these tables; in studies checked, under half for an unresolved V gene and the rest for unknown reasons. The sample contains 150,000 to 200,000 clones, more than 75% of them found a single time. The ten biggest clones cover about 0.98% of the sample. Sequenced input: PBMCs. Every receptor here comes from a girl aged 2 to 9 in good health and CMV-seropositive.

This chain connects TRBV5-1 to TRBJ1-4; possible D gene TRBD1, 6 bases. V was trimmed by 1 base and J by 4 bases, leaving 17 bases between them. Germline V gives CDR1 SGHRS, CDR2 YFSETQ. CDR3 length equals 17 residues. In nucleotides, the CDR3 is TGCGCCAGCAGCTTGAACGTACAGGGCGGAGTTAATGAAAAACTGTTTTTT. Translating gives CASSLNVQGGVNEKLFF.

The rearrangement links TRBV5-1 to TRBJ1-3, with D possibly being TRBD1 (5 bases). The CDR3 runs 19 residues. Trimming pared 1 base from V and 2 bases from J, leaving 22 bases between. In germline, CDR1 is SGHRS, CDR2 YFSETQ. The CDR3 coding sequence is TGCGCCAGCAGCTTGTCACCTGTAGCGGGTATGGGACCTGGAAACACCATATATTTT. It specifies CASSLSPVAGMGPGNTIYF.

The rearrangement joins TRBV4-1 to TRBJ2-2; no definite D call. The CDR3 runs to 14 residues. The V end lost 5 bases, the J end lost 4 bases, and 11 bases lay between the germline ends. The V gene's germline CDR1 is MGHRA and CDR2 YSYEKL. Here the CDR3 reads CASSDGAFTGELFF. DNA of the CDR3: TGCGCCAGCAGCGACGGAGCCTTCACCGGGGAGCTGTTTTTT.